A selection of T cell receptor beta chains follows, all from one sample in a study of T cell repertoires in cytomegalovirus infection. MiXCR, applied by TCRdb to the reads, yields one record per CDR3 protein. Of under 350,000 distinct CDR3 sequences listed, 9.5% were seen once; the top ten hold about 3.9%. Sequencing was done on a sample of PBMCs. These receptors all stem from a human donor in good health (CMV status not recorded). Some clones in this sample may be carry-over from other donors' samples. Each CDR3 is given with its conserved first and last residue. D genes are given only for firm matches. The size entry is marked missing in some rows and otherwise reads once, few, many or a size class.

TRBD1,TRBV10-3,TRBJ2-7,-,CAISALGQGAEQYF,TGTGCCATCAGTGCGTTAGGACAGGGCGCCGAGCAGTACTTC
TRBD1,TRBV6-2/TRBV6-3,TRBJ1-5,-,CASSGRDRAATSNQPQHF,TGTGCCAGCAGTGGCAGGGACAGGGCCGCCACTAGCAATCAGCCCCAGCATTTT
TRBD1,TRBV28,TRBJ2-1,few,CASSSGTGVPGEQFF,TGTGCCAGCAGTTCGGGGACAGGGGTTCCGGGTGAGCAGTTCTTC
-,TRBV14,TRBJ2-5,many,CASSPLLYQETQYF,TGTGCCAGCAGCCCCCTTTTGTACCAAGAGACCCAGTACTTC
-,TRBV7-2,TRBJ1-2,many,CASSSLWGDGYTF,TGTGCCAGCAGCTCCCTATGGGGGGATGGCTACACCTTC
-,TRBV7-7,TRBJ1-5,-,CASSGGHNQPQHF,TGTGCCAGCAGCGGGGGCCACAATCAGCCCCAGCATTTT
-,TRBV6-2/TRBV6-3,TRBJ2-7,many,CASSSHDSWSSYEQYF,TGTGCCAGCAGCTCTCACGACTCTTGGAGCTCCTACGAGCAGTACTTC
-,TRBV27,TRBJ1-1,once,CASRTGGKAFF,TGTGCCAGCAGGACAGGAGGTAAAGCTTTCTTT
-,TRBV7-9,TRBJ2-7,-,CASSLEPGVWEQYF,TGTGCCAGCAGCTTAGAACCCGGGGTTTGGGAGCAGTACTTC
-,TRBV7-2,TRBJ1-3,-,CASSLFLMGGNTIYF,TGTGCCAGCAGCTTATTCCTCATGGGGGGAAACACCATATATTTT
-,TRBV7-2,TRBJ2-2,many,CASSFRGGGTGELFF,TGTGCCAGCAGCTTTAGAGGGGGAGGCACCGGGGAGCTGTTTTTT
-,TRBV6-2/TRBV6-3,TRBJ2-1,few,CASSYLGGNEQFF,TGTGCCAGCAGTTATCTAGGGGGCAATGAGCAGTTCTTC
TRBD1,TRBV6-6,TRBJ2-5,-,CASSLSRGGLEETQYF,TGTGCCAGCAGTCTGAGCCGAGGGGGCCTGGAAGAGACCCAGTACTTC
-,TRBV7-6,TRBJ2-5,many,CASSLGSSGTETQYF,TGTGCCAGCAGCTTAGGCTCGTCCGGGACCGAGACCCAGTACTTC
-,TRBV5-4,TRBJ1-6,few,CASSLDIGRHSPLHF,TGTGCCAGCAGCTTGGATATAGGGCGGCATTCACCCCTCCACTTT
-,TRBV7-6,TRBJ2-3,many,CASSFQGPDTQYF,TGTGCCAGCAGCTTTCAGGGGCCAGATACGCAGTATTTT
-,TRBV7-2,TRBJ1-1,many,CASSPRTSLGEAFF,TGTGCCAGCAGCCCGCGGACATCGTTGGGTGAAGCTTTCTTT
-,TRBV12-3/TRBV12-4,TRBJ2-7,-,CASSLSSVGVGGSYEQYF,TGTGCCAGCAGTTTGTCGTCTGTTGGGGTCGGCGGCTCCTACGAGCAGTACTTC
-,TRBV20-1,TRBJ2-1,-,CSAGGLLGRNEQFF,TGCAGTGCCGGAGGACTACTAGGGCGTAATGAGCAGTTCTTC
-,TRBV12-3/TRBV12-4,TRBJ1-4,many,CASSIDHGAEKLFF,TGTGCCAGCAGCATCGACCACGGGGCGGAAAAACTGTTTTTT
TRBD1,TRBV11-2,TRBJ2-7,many,CASSLRGGESSLYEQYF,TGTGCCAGCAGCTTAAGAGGGGGCGAGTCCTCCCTTTACGAGCAGTACTTC
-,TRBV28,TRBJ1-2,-,CASSPNPRVWENF,TGTGCCAGCAGTCCGAATCCTAGGGTCTGGGAGAACTTC
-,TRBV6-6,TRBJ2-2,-,CASSYSSSGQWTGELFF,TGTGCCAGCAGTTACTCGAGCAGCGGGCAGTGGACCGGGGAGCTGTTTTTT
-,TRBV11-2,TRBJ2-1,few,CASSFNRDNNEQFF,TGTGCCAGCAGCTTCAACAGGGACAACAATGAGCAGTTCTTC
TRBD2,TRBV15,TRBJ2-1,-,CATSGRGFNEQFF,TGTGCCACCAGCGGGCGGGGGTTCAATGAGCAGTTCTTC
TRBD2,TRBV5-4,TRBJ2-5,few,CASSTERGARETQYF,TGTGCCAGCAGCACAGAGCGGGGGGCCAGGGAGACCCAGTACTTC
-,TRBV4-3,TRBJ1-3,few,CASSQDVLSGNTIYF,TGCGCCAGCAGCCAAGATGTCCTCTCTGGAAACACCATATATTTT
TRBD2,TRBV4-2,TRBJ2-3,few,CASSPRLAGADTQYF,TGTGCCAGCAGCCCCCGACTAGCGGGAGCAGATACGCAGTATTTT
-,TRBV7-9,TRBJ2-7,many,CASSPGAWRTGEQYF,TGTGCCAGCAGCCCAGGAGCGTGGCGGACGGGAGAGCAGTACTTC
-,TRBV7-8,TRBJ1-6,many,CASSLRTYSSYNSPLHF,TGTGCCAGCAGCTTAAGGACCTATAGCTCCTATAATTCACCCCTCCACTTT
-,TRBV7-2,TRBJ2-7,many,CASSFPPAPEQYF,TGTGCCAGCAGCTTCCCTCCAGCCCCCGAGCAGTACTTC
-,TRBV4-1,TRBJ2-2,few,CASSQGLSSVGTGELFF,TGCGCCAGCAGCCAAGGCCTCTCGTCGGTGGGGACCGGGGAGCTGTTTTTT
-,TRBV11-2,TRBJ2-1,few,CASSSNHANYEQFF,TGTGCCAGCAGCTCGAACCACGCGAATTACGAGCAGTTCTTC
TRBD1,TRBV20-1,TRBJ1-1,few,CSAPGTGVSAEAFF,TGCAGTGCCCCCGGGACAGGGGTAAGCGCTGAAGCTTTCTTT
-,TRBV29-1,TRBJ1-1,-,CSVEERQHTEAFF,TGCAGCGTTGAGGAGAGGCAGCACACTGAAGCTTTCTTT
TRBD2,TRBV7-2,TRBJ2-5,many,CASSRTGGEEETQYF,TGTGCCAGCAGCAGGACTGGGGGGGAGGAAGAGACCCAGTACTTC
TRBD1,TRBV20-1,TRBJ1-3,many,CSAPQTGGVGDTIYF,TGCAGTGCTCCCCAGACAGGGGGCGTAGGAGACACCATATATTTT
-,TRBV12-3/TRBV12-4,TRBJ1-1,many,CASSSHGGNTEAFF,TGTGCCAGCAGCTCCCACGGCGGTAACACTGAAGCTTTCTTT
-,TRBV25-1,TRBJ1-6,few,CASNEGPYNSPLHF,TGTGCCAGCAATGAGGGCCCCTATAATTCACCCCTCCACTTT
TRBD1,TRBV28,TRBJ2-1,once,CASSSSGGLRYEQFF,TGTGCCAGCAGTTCTTCAGGGGGCCTCCGTTATGAGCAGTTCTTC
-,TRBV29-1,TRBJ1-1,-,CSVEDHESWNTEAFF,TGCAGCGTTGAAGATCATGAAAGCTGGAACACTGAAGCTTTCTTT
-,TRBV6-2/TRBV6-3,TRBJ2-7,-,CASSYDHGGEQYF,TGTGCCAGCAGTTATGACCATGGGGGCGAGCAGTACTTC
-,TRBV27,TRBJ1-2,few,CASTSIRDPGTANYGYTF,TGTGCCAGCACTTCCATCCGGGACCCTGGGACGGCTAACTATGGCTACACCTTC
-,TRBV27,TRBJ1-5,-,CASTTGGNQPQHF,TGTGCCAGTACTACAGGAGGGAATCAGCCCCAGCATTTT